The T cell receptor (beta chain) under discussion was sequenced for a study of cytomegalovirus exposure and HLA in healthy donors. General study results and limits: CMV serostatus stood as the only immune exposure information on hand. Looking again later, the authors saw that most CMV-associated TCR beta chains seemed HLA-restricted.

Only a few counts were recorded for this clone. Its specificity is unknown. After removal of 4 bases from V and 3 bases from J, the junction contained 10 bases not matched to a gene. The CDR3 contains 16 residues. CDR1 and CDR2 from the germline V gene are SGHDT and YYEEEE. The PCR used 60 Vbeta and 13 Jbeta primers. TCRdb's copy holds only in-frame clones and misses some; the assay was immunoSEQ multiplex PCR. Among about 150,000 clones, about 10% were seen once, and the ten largest hold approximately 1.7%. This chain links TRBV5-6 with TRBJ1-1; 9 nucleotides line up with TRBD1. The origin of this receptor is a man aged 45-65 years in good health and CMV-seronegative. Input material: PBMCs. The CDR3 sequence is CASSPGTGMGDTEAFF. CDR3 in DNA: TGTGCCAGCAGCCCAGGGACAGGGATGGGGGACACTGAAGCTTTCTTT.